The 8 T cell receptor beta chains given below trace back to one sample, sequenced in a study of blood T cells in healthy people across ages. Primed by a sample-barcoded 5' primer and a J-beta primer mix, a second PCR proceeded for 7 to 11 cycles. TCRdb reprocessed the 5' RACE reads with MiXCR, giving one entry per CDR3 protein. The sample contains around 800,000 distinct CDR3 sequences, under 45% of which appear only once. The source material was blood. These receptors were collected from a man between 60 and 75 years old in good health.

With respect to this clonotype: Since a much larger clone is just one base distant, this may be a read error. The rearrangement links TRBV2 to TRBJ2-5; D is perhaps TRBD2 (6 bases). CDR1 is SNHLY, CDR2 FYNNEI, per germline. There are 13 residues in the CDR3. V lost 6 bases and J lost 11, with 19 bases in between. CDR3 DNA: TGTGCCAGCAGACGGCCGGGGGTCAATGAGCAGTACTTC. It specifies CASRRPGVNEQYF.

In this sample, this clonotype turned up once. V is TRBV18 and J is TRBJ2-5; D might be TRBD2 (6 bases). The tail of the sequence fits TRBJ2-7 better, so the J call may be wrong. The CDR3 has 15 amino acids. CDR1 is KGHSH and CDR2 is LQKENI in the germline V gene. DNA for the CDR3: TGTGCCAGCTCACCTACCGGGACTTCAGGTCTCGAGCAGTACTTC. This translates into CASSPTGTSGLEQYF.

This chain joins TRBV11-2 and TRBJ1-4; D may be TRBD1 (6 bases). This CDR3 region has 17 residues. From germline, CDR1 is SGHAT and CDR2 FQNNGV. V was shortened by 0 bases and J by 0 bases, with 11 bases between the two germline ends. CDR3 DNA: TGTGCCAGCAGCTTAGACCCGGACAGCCCAACTAATGAAAAACTGTTTTTT. As protein: CASSLDPDSPTNEKLFF.

The chain employs TRBV6-2 or TRBV6-3 and TRBJ2-5; no clear D gene. Germline loops: CDR1 MNHEY, CDR2 SVGEGT. The CDR3 loop spans 11 amino acids. V dropped 2 bases and J dropped 11 bases, with 9 bases sitting between them. The CDR3: CASSYMGEQYF. The CDR3 bases are TGTGCCAGCAGTTACATGGGTGAGCAGTACTTC.

This clonotype was detected once. This may be a read error: a much more frequent sequence differs by one nucleotide. The chain has TRBV20-1 and TRBJ2-7; D may be TRBD2 (7 bases). Germline CDR1 DFQATT, CDR2 SNEGSKA (reference sequence). The germline V and J ends were trimmed by 5 bases and 10 bases, with 30 bases remaining between them. The CDR3 totals 16 residues. CDR3 nucleotides: TGCAGTGCTTTCTCGGCACCTAACAGGCCCCGGGGGGCCCAGTACTTC. Its protein product is CSAFSAPNRPRGAQYF.

The table lists this clonotype with a few counts. V usage is TRBV7-2 and J usage is TRBJ2-1, with 11 bases aligning to TRBD2. The J call may be in error: the DNA end matches TRBJ2-7 better. CDR3 length: 15 amino acids. Looked up from germline, CDR1 is SGHTA and CDR2 is FQGNSA. DNA for the CDR3: TGTGCCAGCAGTACGACTAGCGGGGCATACAATGAGCAGTACTTC. Translated, it gives CASSTTSGAYNEQYF.

J is TRBJ2-4 and V is TRBV20-1, with D uncertain. V lost 2 bases, J lost 0 bases, and 17 bases lay in between. The CDR3 has 17 residues. The germline V gene encodes CDR1 DFQATT and CDR2 SNEGSKA (reference sequence). For the CDR3, the DNA is TGCAGTGCTAGAAATGAGGACGGACGATTAGCCAAAAACATTCAGTACTTC. Translating gives CSARNEDGRLAKNIQYF.

The chain links TRBV5-6 to TRBJ1-2, with D perhaps TRBD1 (6 bases). Germline V CDR1 and CDR2: SGHDT, YYEEEE. Trimming left V 0 bases short and J 8 bases short, with 14 bases between. This CDR3 is 14 amino acids long. The CDR3 sequence is CASSLGDNIIGYTF. The DNA of the CDR3 is TGTGCCAGCAGCTTGGGGGACAACATTATAGGCTACACCTTC.